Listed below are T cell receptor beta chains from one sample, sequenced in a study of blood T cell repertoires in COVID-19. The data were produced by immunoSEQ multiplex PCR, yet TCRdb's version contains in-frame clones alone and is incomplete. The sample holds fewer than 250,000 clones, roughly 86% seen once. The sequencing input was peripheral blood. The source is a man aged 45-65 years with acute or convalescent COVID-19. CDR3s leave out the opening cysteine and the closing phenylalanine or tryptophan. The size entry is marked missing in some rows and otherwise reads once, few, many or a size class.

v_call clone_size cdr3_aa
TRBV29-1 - SVTTATNEKLF
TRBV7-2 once ASSLNLAGSYGYT
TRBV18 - ASSQTGLGNQPQH
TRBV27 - ASSSHGQETQY
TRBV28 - ASSFGGDEAF
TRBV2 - ASSESGQGEGYT
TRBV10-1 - ASYRDSDNSPLH
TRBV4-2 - ASSRDEGGGYT
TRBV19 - AGRGGLGYNEQF
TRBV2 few ASTPVPRGRQETQY
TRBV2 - ASSSTGNSPLH
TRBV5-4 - ASSLGPGGNSPLH
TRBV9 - ASSVGTGGSGYT
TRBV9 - ASSPHGQGARNEQF
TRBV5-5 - ASSLWRNTEAF
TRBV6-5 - ASRLQQGNGYT
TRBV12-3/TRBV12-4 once ASSLGRENTIY
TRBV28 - ASSFGTGAGMFLEQY
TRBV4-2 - ASSQDVQNNQPQH
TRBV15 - ATSREQGRVAF
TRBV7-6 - ASSPRRQGLTEQY
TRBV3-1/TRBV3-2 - ASSHSARGLGAASEQF
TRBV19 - ASKGQENYGYT
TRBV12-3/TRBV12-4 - ASSSMTGYGYT
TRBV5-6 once ASSWAAGVRFSNTEAF
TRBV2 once ASSSQGSNQPQH
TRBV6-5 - ASSYGQATYYEQY
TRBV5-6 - ASSLAQGATYEQY
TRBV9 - ASSVGPHGRGYDEQF
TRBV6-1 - ASSEDFTGRGAF
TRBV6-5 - ASSHSGPGSYEQY
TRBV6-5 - ASSSLRGGLNEQY
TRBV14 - ASSQKYSTGANVLT
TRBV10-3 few AISGGLAESNEQY
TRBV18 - ASSLLAGGADTQY
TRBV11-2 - ASSIVTSGISNEQF
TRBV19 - ASSPGSGGTSTDTQY
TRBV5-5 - ASSLLAGERWSGETQY
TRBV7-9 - ASSLGQGGTGELF
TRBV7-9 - ASSQGGASQIGFGYT
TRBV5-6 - ASSSRETQY
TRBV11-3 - ASSSGLAGRADTQY
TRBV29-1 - SVLLRGQTASSGNTIY
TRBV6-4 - ANHDRGRSYEQY
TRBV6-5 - ASSSQGNTGELF
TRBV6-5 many ASSWTDSSAAEQY
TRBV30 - AWRRQGKGEKLF
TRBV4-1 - ASSNRGNNEQF
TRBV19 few ASSAQGSNQPQH
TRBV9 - ASSVAGAGQPQH
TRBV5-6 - ASRPGTRNTEAF
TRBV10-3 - AIRPDSLNYGYT
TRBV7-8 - ASRISGRAGNEQF
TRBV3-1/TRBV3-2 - AAEREVGAQY
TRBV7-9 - ASSLAGGSGNTIY
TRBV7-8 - ASSLAEGGRFANEQF
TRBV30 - AWSEGAQGNTIY
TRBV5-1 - ASKGQGASGANVLT
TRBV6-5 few ASRGQGNQPQH